These 26 T cell receptor beta chains share one sample of origin, sequenced in a study of blood T cell repertoires in COVID-19. Assay: immunoSEQ multiplex PCR; the TCRdb copy retains only in-frame clones and omits some. The table shows 120,000 to 150,000 clones, with roughly 86% occurring only once. Sequencing was done on a sample of peripheral blood. The receptors originated from a man aged 50 to 59 with active or convalescent COVID-19.

This chain uses TRBV19 with TRBJ2-4, with a weak D call TRBD1 (6 bases). Germline assignment: CDR1 LNHDA and CDR2 SQIVND (reference sequence). V gave up 3 bases and J gave up 1 base, with 13 bases separating them. The CDR3 extends over 16 amino acids. The CDR3 sequence: CASSILRGRAKNIQYF. CDR3 sequence (DNA): TGTGCCAGTAGTATTCTCAGGGGTCGGGCCAAAAACATTCAGTACTTC.

This clone was observed a handful of times. This sequence joins TRBV2 and TRBJ2-7; 15 positions agree with TRBD2. The CDR3 consists of 19 residues. With 3 bases clipped from V and 3 bases from J, the junction kept 12 bases outside the gene matches. In germline, CDR1 is SNHLY, CDR2 FYNNEI. CDR3 DNA sequence: TGTGCCAGCAGTGATTTTGGACTAGCGGGAGGGGGAAGGGGCTACGAGCAGTACTTC. Translating gives CASSDFGLAGGGRGYEQYF.

V gene TRBV28 combines with J gene TRBJ1-3; TRBD1 might be the D (6 bases). V gave up 6 bases and J gave up 0 bases, with 12 bases separating them. Germline loops: CDR1 MDHEN, CDR2 SYDVKM. The CDR3 extends over 15 amino acids. CDR3: CASRDGGPSGNTIYF. The CDR3 DNA reads as TGTGCCAGCAGGGACGGGGGGCCCTCTGGAAACACCATATATTTT.

The chain couples TRBV6-5 to TRBJ2-7; weak D call: TRBD2 (5 bases). There are 13 residues in the CDR3. V was trimmed by 6 bases and J by 7 bases, leaving 16 bases between them. CDR1 and CDR2 from the germline V gene are MNHEY and SVGAGI. The CDR3 here is CASSPPPGWEQYF. CDR3 DNA: TGTGCCAGCAGCCCCCCCCCGGGGTGGGAGCAGTACTTC.

The V call is TRBV28, the J call TRBJ1-5; D is ambiguous. Germline CDR1 reads MDHEN; CDR2 reads SYDVKM. Trimming left V 7 bases short and J 2 bases short, with 18 bases between. There are 16 residues in the CDR3. The CDR3 DNA is TGTGCCAGCACCCCCGCGGGAGGTAGGGGCAATCAGCCCCAGCATTTT. It specifies CASTPAGGRGNQPQHF.

The genes are TRBV7-9 and TRBJ2-4; D may be TRBD2 (6 bases). Germline V gene data show CDR1 as SEHNR and CDR2 as FQNEAQ (reference sequence). There are 15 residues in the CDR3. V shed 1 base and J shed 7 bases, with 14 bases lying between them. The CDR3 is CASSLGGIGGNIQYF. The CDR3 coding sequence is TGTGCCAGCAGCTTAGGTGGGATCGGAGGGAACATTCAGTACTTC.

Written as DNA, the CDR3 is TGTGCCAGCAGCTTAGCGGCAGGGGCCAATTCACCCCTCCACTTT. Protein product: CASSLAAGANSPLHF. V is TRBV7-6 and J is TRBJ1-6; tentatively, D is TRBD1 (6 bases). Germline CDR1 reads SGHVS; CDR2 reads FNYEAQ. The V and J ends lost 0 bases and 7 bases respectively, with 10 bases between them. CDR3 length equals 15 residues.

This chain uses TRBV7-2 with TRBJ2-7, with D perhaps TRBD2 (6 bases). V gave up 0 bases and J gave up 7 bases, with 10 bases separating them. Germline loops: CDR1 SGHTA, CDR2 FQGNSA. The CDR3 extends over 13 amino acids. Here the CDR3 DNA reads TGTGCCAGCAGCTTAGCGGGCGCGGGGGAGCAGTACTTC. Amino acids: CASSLAGAGEQYF. Filled out from reference TRBV7-2 and TRBJ2-7, the complete variable domain reads GAGVSQSPSNKVTEKGKDVELRCDPISGHTALYWYRQSLGQGLEFLIYFQGNSAPDKSGLPSDRFSAERTGGSVSTLTIQRTQQEDSAVYLCASSLAGAGEQYFGPGTRLTVT.

V usage is TRBV7-6 and J usage is TRBJ2-7, with a possible D match to TRBD2 (7 bases). CDR1 and CDR2 from the germline V gene are SGHVS and FNYEAQ. CDR3 size: 16 residues. Trimming removed 5 bases at V and 0 bases at J, with 17 bases between. The CDR3: CASSPARGGPSYEQYF. CDR3 DNA: TGTGCCAGCAGCCCTGCTAGGGGGGGGCCCTCCTACGAGCAGTACTTC.

V and J are TRBV4-3 and TRBJ2-2, with 11 bases identical to TRBD2. The ends lost 3 bases at V and 1 base at J; junction bases unmatched: 10. This CDR3 is built from 19 residues. CDR1 LGHNA and CDR2 YSLEER come from the germline V gene. In DNA, the CDR3 is TGCGCCAGCAGCCATCGCCCTTCGACTAGCGGGAAGAACACCGGGGAGCTGTTTTTT. This gives the protein CASSHRPSTSGKNTGELFF.

V usage is TRBV27 and J usage is TRBJ1-4; 9 nucleotides line up with TRBD1. Per the germline V gene, CDR1 is MNHEY and CDR2 is SMNVEV (reference sequence). V was pared by 6 bases and J by 7 bases, with 6 bases of the junction left unmatched. The CDR3 contains 14 residues. CDR3 coding DNA: TGTGCCAGCAGGTTACAGGGGGCGGCTGAAAAACTGTTTTTT. This translates into CASRLQGAAEKLFF.

The CDR3 sequence is CASSQDRGAWRSETQYF. For the CDR3, the DNA is TGTGCCAGCAGCCAAGACCGGGGGGCCTGGAGGTCAGAGACCCAGTACTTC. This chain links TRBV14 with TRBJ2-5; D possibly corresponds to TRBD2 (7 bases). The CDR3 is made up of 17 amino acids. Germline V gene data show CDR1 as SGHDN and CDR2 as FVKESK. Trimming took 0 bases from V and 4 from J, leaving 18 bases between them. The variable domain in full, completed from reference TRBV14 and TRBJ2-5, reads EAGVTQFPSHSVIEKGQTVTLRCDPISGHDNLYWYRRVMGKEIKFLLHFVKESKQDESGMPNNRFLAERTGGTYSTLKVQPAELEDSGVYFCASSQDRGAWRSETQYFGPGTRLLVL.

The chain carries TRBV15 and TRBJ2-7; a possible D gene is TRBD1 (6 bases). Germline values: CDR1 LNHNV, CDR2 YYDKDF (reference sequence). Between the trimmed V and J ends, which lost 1 base and 6 bases, there was a span of 10 bases. This CDR3 is built from 13 residues. The CDR3 coding sequence is TGTGCCACCAGCAGAGTAACAGGGAGCGAGCAGTACTTC. It encodes CATSRVTGSEQYF.

V and J are TRBV30 and TRBJ2-2, with 8 bases identical to TRBD1. Germline CDR1 is GTSNPN and CDR2 is SVGIG (reference sequence). The junction had 12 bases not matched to a gene; V was cut back by 4 bases and J by 2 bases. The CDR3 totals 17 residues. The CDR3 protein is CAWISSRTGTNTGELFF. The CDR3 nucleotides read TGTGCCTGGATATCCTCAAGGACAGGGACTAACACCGGGGAGCTGTTTTTT.

V and J are TRBV28 and TRBJ2-3, with 7 bases identical to TRBD2. J gave up 3 bases and V 5 bases, and 17 bases lay outside the gene matches. This CDR3 comprises 18 residues. Germline V gene data show CDR1 as MDHEN and CDR2 as SYDVKM. The CDR3 region has the DNA TGTGCCAGCAGTACCTCTGAGGGAGGGCCAATTGGGACAGATACGCAGTATTTT. It encodes CASSTSEGGPIGTDTQYF. The variable domain in full, with the rest retrieved from reference TRBV28 and TRBJ2-3, is DVKVTQSSRYLVKRTGEKVFLECVQDMDHENMFWYRQDPGLGLRLIYFSYDVKMKEKGDIPEGYSVSREKKERFSLILESASTNQTSMYLCASSTSEGGPIGTDTQYFGPGTRLTVL.

The chain combines TRBV28 with TRBJ1-3; D gene ambiguous. Germline CDR1 MDHEN, CDR2 SYDVKM. The CDR3 is 14 amino acids. Trimming cost V 4 bases and J 2 bases, with 9 bases left between them. The CDR3 is CASSSPVPGNTIYF. CDR3 nucleotides: TGTGCCAGCAGTTCCCCGGTCCCTGGAAACACCATATATTTT.

The chain combines TRBV18 with TRBJ1-6, with TRBD1 identical over 7 bases. The CDR3 covers 17 residues. Per the germline V gene, CDR1 is KGHSH and CDR2 is LQKENI. Unmatched junction bases numbered 5, after V lost 3 bases and J lost 0 bases. This CDR3 is CASSPIQGGSYNSPLHF. Written as DNA, the CDR3 is TGTGCCAGCTCACCCATCCAGGGGGGCTCCTATAATTCACCCCTCCACTTT.

The chain is built from TRBV28 and TRBJ1-2; D is uncertain. Germline CDR1 is MDHEN and CDR2 is SYDVKM. V was pared by 7 bases and J by 3 bases, with 15 bases between. CDR3 size: 14 residues. CDR3 sequence reads: CASNRDMSDYGYTF. The CDR3 DNA follows: TGTGCCAGCAATAGAGATATGAGTGACTATGGCTACACCTTC.

The chain carries TRBV11-2 and TRBJ2-1; D is undetermined. Per the germline V gene, CDR1 is SGHAT and CDR2 is FQNNGV. This CDR3 contains 13 residues. The ends were cut back, 1 base at V and 10 bases at J, with 11 bases in the middle. The CDR3 DNA is TGTGCCAGCAGCTTAGTATCCCTCGGGGAGCAGTTCTTC. Amino acid sequence: CASSLVSLGEQFF.

This rearrangement joins TRBV7-9 to TRBJ1-1; TRBD1 is a possible D gene (6 bases). This CDR3 comprises 15 residues. The ends were cut back, 5 bases at V and 5 bases at J, with 18 bases in the middle. Germline V lookup: CDR1 SEHNR, CDR2 FQNEAQ (reference sequence). CDR3 sequence reads: CASSPQGGAGTEAFF. Written as DNA, the CDR3 is TGTGCCAGCAGCCCCCAAGGGGGGGCAGGAACTGAAGCTTTCTTT.

V and J are TRBV28 and TRBJ1-1; D not resolved. V dropped 1 base and J dropped 10 bases, with 10 bases sitting between them. CDR1 and CDR2 from the germline V gene are MDHEN and SYDVKM. The CDR3 covers 12 residues. The CDR3 nucleotides read TGTGCCAGCAGTTTATCCCAGACGGGAGCTTTCTTT. As protein: CASSLSQTGAFF.

This sequence joins TRBV4-1 and TRBJ2-2, with a possible D match to TRBD2 (9 bases). Trimming cost V 4 bases and J 4 bases, with 19 bases left between them. From germline, CDR1 is MGHRA and CDR2 YSYEKL. This CDR3 region has 17 residues. As DNA, the CDR3 is TGCGCCAGCAGCCGCGCAGCTAGCGGGACAGGCACCGGGGAGCTGTTTTTT. Amino acids: CASSRAASGTGTGELFF.

V is TRBV6-5 and J is TRBJ1-1, with D unclear. Per germline, CDR1 MNHEY and CDR2 SVGAGI. Trimming removed 2 bases from V and 1 base from J, with 5 bases in between. The CDR3 length is 13 residues. CDR3 amino acids: CASSYRQNTEAFF. CDR3 DNA sequence: TGTGCCAGCAGTTACAGACAGAACACTGAAGCTTTCTTT.

The chain couples TRBV5-1 to TRBJ1-1; 8 bases match TRBD1. V was clipped by 2 bases and J by 1 base; unmatched bases: 1. CDR3 length: 14 residues. Germline V CDR1 and CDR2: SGHRS, YFSETQ. The CDR3 coding sequence is TGCGCCAGCAGCTTTGGACAGGGGAACACTGAAGCTTTCTTT. It specifies CASSFGQGNTEAFF.

This clone has more than one count but fewer than ten. This sequence joins TRBV5-1 and TRBJ2-2, with 8 bases identical to TRBD1. The CDR3 is made up of 16 amino acids. From germline, CDR1 is SGHRS and CDR2 YFSETQ. V lost 0 bases and J lost 1; bases outside the gene matches: 2. The CDR3 reads CASSLAGQVNTGELFF. The CDR3 DNA is TGCGCCAGCAGCTTGGCGGGACAGGTGAACACCGGGGAGCTGTTTTTT.

This chain links TRBV5-4 with TRBJ2-7, with 9 positions matching TRBD1. The CDR3 has 15 residues. CDR1 is SGHNT and CDR2 is YYREEE in the germline V gene (reference sequence). With 4 bases clipped from V and 2 bases from J, the junction kept 7 bases outside the gene matches. The CDR3 sequence is CASSGGTGKAYEQYF. The DNA for the CDR3 is TGTGCCAGCAGCGGGGGGACAGGGAAAGCCTACGAGCAGTACTTC.